This T cell receptor (beta chain) was recorded in a study of control samples from healthy donors and cancer patients. The CDR3 loop spans 14 amino acids. Trimming stripped 5 bases from V and 8 bases from J, with 18 bases between. Germline CDR1 SNHLY, CDR2 FYNNEI. Profiled with immunoSEQ multiplex PCR; TCRdb holds only in-frame clones, not every one. The table has some 14,000 clones, 70% to 85% seen once; the top ten hold roughly a sixth. The clonotype comes from a female donor with lung cancer. This chain uses TRBV2 with TRBJ1-2; D is ambiguous. Sample: formalin-fixed, paraffin-embedded tissue. CDR3 DNA: TGTGCCAGCAGTAAAGGTGTTCTTGAGGGAGGCTACACCTTC. Protein: CASSKGVLEGGYTF.